The 17 T cell receptor beta chains in this list originate from one sample, sequenced in a study of T-cell memory formation after mild COVID-19. TCRdb analysed the 5' RACE reads with MiXCR anew, one entry per CDR3 protein. The sample shows roughly 450,000 distinct CDR3 sequences, roughly 18% of them seen only once. Sequenced: PBMCs or a T cell subset sorted from them (not recorded which). These receptors originate from a man between 18 and 35 years old who had mild COVID-19 (a few samples of this study predate the infection). Cell type and time point are not known.

The chain uses TRBV4-3 and TRBJ1-2; TRBD1 aligns across 7 bases. CDR3 length: 15 amino acids. CDR1 is LGHNA and CDR2 is YSLEER in the germline V gene. Trimming removed 0 bases from V and 6 bases from J; junction bases left unmatched: 7. CDR3 protein: CASSQDPNRGNGYTF. The CDR3 coding sequence is TGCGCCAGCAGCCAAGATCCGAACAGGGGAAATGGCTACACCTTC.

This clonotype was seen a handful of times. This chain links TRBV19 with TRBJ2-6; the match to TRBD1 covers 7 bases. The CDR3 sequence is 15 residues long. Germline values: CDR1 LNHDA, CDR2 SQIVND (reference sequence). With 5 bases clipped from V and 8 bases from J, the junction kept 9 bases outside the gene matches. Here the CDR3 reads CASSLTGALSNVLTF. CDR3 bases: TGTGCCAGTAGTCTAACAGGGGCCTTGTCCAACGTCCTGACTTTC.

The chain combines TRBV15 with TRBJ1-5; TRBD1 might be the D (6 bases). Germline assignment: CDR1 LNHNV and CDR2 YYDKDF (reference sequence). This CDR3 is built from 14 residues. The ends were cut back, 5 bases at V and 6 bases at J, with 14 bases in the middle. The CDR3 here is CATSGGTLAQPQHF. DNA for the CDR3: TGTGCCACCAGCGGAGGGACACTGGCTCAGCCCCAGCATTTT.

The chain joins TRBV5-6 to TRBJ1-6; 9 bases match TRBD1. CDR1 SGHDT and CDR2 YYEEEE come from the germline V gene. The CDR3 sequence is 17 residues long. The J segment lost 8 bases and the V segment lost 1 base, leaving 10 bases of the junction unmatched. In DNA, the CDR3 is TGTGCCAGCAGCTTGCCTACAGGGGGCGTATTGTATTCACCCCTCCACTTT. It codes for CASSLPTGGVLYSPLHF. Looking up the rest from reference TRBV5-6 and TRBJ1-6 gives the full variable domain: DAGVTQSPTHLIKTRGQQVTLRCSPKSGHDTVSWYQQALGQGPQFIFQYYEEEERQRGNFPDRFSGHQFPNYSSELNVNALLLGDSALYLCASSLPTGGVLYSPLHFGNGTRLTVT.

A few counts support this clonotype. This sequence joins TRBV12-3 or TRBV12-4 and TRBJ1-1; D may be TRBD1 (5 bases). V was pared by 5 bases and J by 5 bases, with 18 bases between. The CDR3 sequence is 15 residues long. CDR3 loop: CASSPRDGPGTEAFF. The CDR3 DNA sequence: TGTGCCAGCAGTCCGAGGGACGGCCCGGGGACTGAAGCTTTCTTT.

This clonotype has at least ten counts. The CDR3 bases are TGCGCCAGCAGCTACTACCTCCTCAGGATGGACACTGAAGCTTTCTTT. It yields the protein CASSYYLLRMDTEAFF. This sequence joins TRBV5-1 and TRBJ1-1; D not certain. The V end lost 3 bases, the J end lost 3 bases, and 18 bases lay between the germline ends. Germline CDR1 and CDR2: SGHRS and YFSETQ. CDR3 length: 16 amino acids.

The chain couples TRBV7-2 to TRBJ2-7, with a weak D call TRBD1 (6 bases). Trimming shortened V by 4 bases and J by 4 bases, and 11 bases separated the two germline ends. Germline lookup yields CDR1 SGHTA and CDR2 FQGNSA. This CDR3 is 13 amino acids long. This CDR3 reads CASSSGQLYEQYF. The CDR3 DNA sequence: TGTGCCAGCAGCTCCGGACAGCTTTACGAGCAGTACTTC.

The chain has TRBV20-1 and TRBJ1-1; the D is unclear. The CDR3 covers 12 residues. Germline V lookup: CDR1 DFQATT, CDR2 SNEGSKA (reference sequence). V shed 5 bases and J shed 2 bases, with 9 bases lying between them. CDR3 region: CSAGVPNTEAFF. For the CDR3, the DNA is TGCAGTGCTGGAGTCCCAAACACTGAAGCTTTCTTT.

The chain combines TRBV30 with TRBJ2-7; 14 bases agree with TRBD2. This CDR3 spans 15 amino acids. The V gene's germline CDR1 is GTSNPN and CDR2 SVGIG (reference sequence). Trimming cost V 5 bases and J 0 bases; bases outside gene matches: 3. Written as DNA, the CDR3 is TGTGCCTGGGGACTAGCGGGGGGACGCTCCTACGAGCAGTACTTC. Protein sequence: CAWGLAGGRSYEQYF. The full variable domain, rest sourced from reference TRBV30 and TRBJ2-7, is SQTIHQWPATLVQPVGSPLSLECTVEGTSNPNLYWYRQAAGRGLQLLFYSVGIGQISSEVPQNLSASRPQDRQFILSSKKLLLSDSGFYLCAWGLAGGRSYEQYFGPGTRLTVT.

This chain joins TRBV7-2 and TRBJ1-1, with unresolved D. The length of the CDR3 is 14 residues. Germline CDR1 reads SGHTA; CDR2 reads FQGNSA. Trimming took 6 bases from V and 6 from J, leaving 17 bases between them. The CDR3 nucleotides are TGTGCCAGCAGATCAGGAGTCGTCCTCGCTGAAGCTTTCTTT. Its protein is CASRSGVVLAEAFF.

V usage is TRBV12-3 or TRBV12-4 and J usage is TRBJ1-5, with 12 positions matching TRBD1. The CDR3 contains 18 residues. The V segment lost 6 bases and the J segment 7 bases; nucleotides outside the gene matches: 16. The CDR3 here is CASRWSPIGDRGLQPQHF. For the CDR3, the DNA is TGTGCCAGCAGGTGGTCCCCCATAGGGGACAGGGGGCTGCAGCCCCAGCATTTT.

This clonotype turned up a few times. This chain joins TRBV7-2 and TRBJ2-7; perhaps TRBD2 as D (6 bases). From germline, CDR1 is SGHTA and CDR2 FQGNSA. The CDR3 is 15 amino acids. The ends were cut back, 4 bases at V and 0 bases at J, with 13 bases in the middle. CDR3 sequence: CASSSGRGISYEQYF. The CDR3 coding sequence is TGTGCCAGCAGCTCTGGCCGGGGGATCTCCTACGAGCAGTACTTC.

This clonotype turned up a few times. The chain combines TRBV7-9 with TRBJ1-5; unclear D gene. The V end was cut by 5 bases, the J end by 3 bases, with 11 bases between. The CDR3 is made up of 14 amino acids. CDR1 is SEHNR, CDR2 FQNEAQ, per germline (reference sequence). The CDR3 sequence: CASSGEQFNQPQHF. CDR3 DNA: TGTGCCAGCAGCGGGGAGCAGTTCAATCAGCCCCAGCATTTT. Combining the CDR3 with reference TRBV7-9 and TRBJ1-5 gives the whole variable domain DTGVSQNPRHKITKRGQNVTFRCDPISEHNRLYWYRQTLGQGPEFLTYFQNEAQLEKSRLLSDRFSAERPKGSFSTLEIQRTEQGDSAMYLCASSGEQFNQPQHFGDGTRLSIL.

This clonotype has a handful of counts. The chain links TRBV15 to TRBJ2-1; the D gene is possibly TRBD2 (5 bases). Germline V gene data show CDR1 as LNHNV and CDR2 as YYDKDF (reference sequence). This CDR3 comprises 14 residues. Trimming removed 8 bases at V and 7 bases at J, with 18 bases between. The CDR3 loop is CATWTPSKFNEQFF. The CDR3 DNA is TGTGCCACCTGGACTCCCTCGAAGTTTAATGAGCAGTTCTTC.

This clonotype was seen more than once but under ten times. The genes are TRBV2 and TRBJ2-2, with D possibly TRBD2 on 6 matching bases. Germline lookup yields CDR1 SNHLY and CDR2 FYNNEI. This CDR3 contains 15 residues. Between the trimmed V and J ends, which lost 7 bases and 5 bases, there was a span of 17 bases. The CDR3 bases are TGTGCCAGCAAGGCCTCGGCAGGAGGGACCGGGGAGCTGTTTTTT. Encoded protein: CASKASAGGTGELFF.

This clonotype was seen a handful of times. The chain links TRBV7-9 to TRBJ2-3; D remains unclear. There are 12 residues in the CDR3. Between the trimmed V and J ends, which lost 5 bases and 7 bases, there was a span of 10 bases. Germline CDR1 reads SEHNR; CDR2 reads FQNEAQ (reference sequence). Here the CDR3 DNA reads TGTGCCAGCAGCCCCAGACCTAATACGCAGTATTTT. It specifies CASSPRPNTQYF.

This chain uses TRBV20-1 with TRBJ1-4; tentatively, D is TRBD1 (6 bases). V lost 4 bases and J lost 6, with 9 bases in between. Germline V gene lookup returns CDR1 DFQATT and CDR2 SNEGSKA (reference sequence). The CDR3 totals 12 residues. The CDR3: CSAIQGYEKLFF. The CDR3 bases are TGCAGTGCTATACAGGGATATGAAAAACTGTTTTTT.